This T cell receptor (beta chain) derives from a study of T cell responses to AZD1222 COVID-19 vaccine. The wider study: Samples with a second dose at about 4 or about 12 weeks were pooled together.

Data came from immunoSEQ multiplex PCR; TCRdb stores just in-frame clones and leaves some out. The table includes more than 90,000 clones, around 84% detected once. The study, taken as a whole, reports: Targeting of unmutated variant regions was reportedly seen in nearly half of spike-specific TCRs. There were mostly white British donors and more females than males, and clonal diversity was possibly underestimated. Breadth and depth of Spike-specific TCRs rose after two AZD1222 doses.

The CDR3 consists of 16 residues. CDR1 is LGHNA, CDR2 YSLEER, per germline. After removal of 0 bases from V and 2 bases from J, the junction contained 6 bases not matched to a gene. Details on this clone: The antigen is undetermined.

The chain carries TRBV4-3 and TRBJ1-2; 7 bases align to TRBD1. The sample in question was peripheral blood, obtained on day 0 of AZD1222 vaccination. The clonotype was recovered from an adult in good health. CDR3 bases: TGCGCCAGCAGCCAAGAACCAGGGACAGTAAACTATGGCTACACCTTC. It encodes CASSQEPGTVNYGYTF.